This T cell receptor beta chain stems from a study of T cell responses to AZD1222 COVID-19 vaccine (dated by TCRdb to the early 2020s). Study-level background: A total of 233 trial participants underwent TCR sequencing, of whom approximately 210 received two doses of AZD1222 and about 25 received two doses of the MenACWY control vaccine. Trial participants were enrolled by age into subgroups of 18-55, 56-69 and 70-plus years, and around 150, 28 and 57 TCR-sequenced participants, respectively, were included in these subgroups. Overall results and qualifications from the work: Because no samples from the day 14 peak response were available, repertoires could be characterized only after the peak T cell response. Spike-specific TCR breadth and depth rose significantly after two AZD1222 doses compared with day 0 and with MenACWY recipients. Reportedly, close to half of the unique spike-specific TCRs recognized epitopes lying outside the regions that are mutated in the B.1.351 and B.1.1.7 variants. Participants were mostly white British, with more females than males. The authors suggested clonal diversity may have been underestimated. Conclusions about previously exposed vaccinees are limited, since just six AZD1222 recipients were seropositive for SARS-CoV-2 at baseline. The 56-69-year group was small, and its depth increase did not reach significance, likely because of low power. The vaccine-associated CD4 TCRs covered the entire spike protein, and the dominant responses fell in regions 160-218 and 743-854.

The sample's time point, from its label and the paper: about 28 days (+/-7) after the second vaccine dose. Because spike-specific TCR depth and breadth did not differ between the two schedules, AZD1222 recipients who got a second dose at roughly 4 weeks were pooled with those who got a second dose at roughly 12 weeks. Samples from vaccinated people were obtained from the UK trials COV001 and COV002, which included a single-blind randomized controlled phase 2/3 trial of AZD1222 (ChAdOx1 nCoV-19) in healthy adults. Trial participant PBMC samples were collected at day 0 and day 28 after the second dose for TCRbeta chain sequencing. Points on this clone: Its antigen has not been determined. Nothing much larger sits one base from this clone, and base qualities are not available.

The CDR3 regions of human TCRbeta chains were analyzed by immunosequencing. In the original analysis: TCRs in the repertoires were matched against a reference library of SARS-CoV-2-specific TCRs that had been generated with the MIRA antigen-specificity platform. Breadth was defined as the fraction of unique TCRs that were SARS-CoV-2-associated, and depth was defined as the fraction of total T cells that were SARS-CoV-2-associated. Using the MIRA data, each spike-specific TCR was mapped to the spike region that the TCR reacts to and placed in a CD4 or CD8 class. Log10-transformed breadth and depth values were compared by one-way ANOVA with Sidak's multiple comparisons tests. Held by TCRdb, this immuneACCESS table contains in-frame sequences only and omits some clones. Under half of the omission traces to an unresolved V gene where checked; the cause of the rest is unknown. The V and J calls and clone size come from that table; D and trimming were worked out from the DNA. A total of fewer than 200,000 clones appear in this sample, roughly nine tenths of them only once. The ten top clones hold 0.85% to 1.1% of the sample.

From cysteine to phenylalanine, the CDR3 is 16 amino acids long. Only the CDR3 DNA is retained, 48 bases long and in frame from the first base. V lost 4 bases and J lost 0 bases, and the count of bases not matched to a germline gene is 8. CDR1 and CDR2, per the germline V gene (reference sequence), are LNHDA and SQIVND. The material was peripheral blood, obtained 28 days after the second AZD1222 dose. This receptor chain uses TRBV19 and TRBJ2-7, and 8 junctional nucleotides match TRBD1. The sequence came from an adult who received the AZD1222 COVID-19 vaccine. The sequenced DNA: TGTGCCAGTAGTAGGTCCACCGGGACAGGCTCCTACGAGCAGTACTTC. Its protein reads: CASSRSTGTGSYEQYF.